What follows are 14 T cell receptor beta chains derived from one specimen sequenced in a study of cytomegalovirus exposure and HLA in healthy donors. Amplification used 60 Vbeta primers and 13 Jbeta primers. Measured with immunoSEQ multiplex PCR; TCRdb has only the in-frame clones, and not every one. In all, the sample yields tens of thousands of clones. The sequenced sample consisted of PBMCs. Source of these receptors: a man aged 25-45 years in good health and CMV-seropositive.

The chain joins TRBV7-3 to TRBJ2-1; 9 nucleotides line up with TRBD2. Germline V gene sequence: CDR1 SGHTA, CDR2 FQGTGA. CDR3 size: 17 residues. V trimming: 0 bases; J trimming: 1 base; junction bases outside the gene matches: 4. Written as DNA, the CDR3 is TGTGCCAGCAGCTTAACTAGCGGGAGTATGTCCTACAATGAGCAGTTCTTC. It encodes CASSLTSGSMSYNEQFF.

On this clone itself: Because the CDR3's place on the DNA is in doubt, the DNA is left out and the CDR3 is given as listed by TCRdb. This sequence joins TRBV6-5 and TRBJ2-1; the table names TRBD1, a call not compared with the DNA. The CDR3 region is 12 residues in length, termini included. Germline-derived CDR1 and CDR2 are MNHEY and SVGAGI. The CDR3 protein is CASSFGQGTPFF.

Worth noting for this clone: Distinct nucleotide sequences in the sample also encode this CDR3. The genes are TRBV30 and TRBJ2-5, with 7 bases matching TRBD2. Germline V gene sequence: CDR1 GTSNPN, CDR2 SVGIG (reference sequence). J lost 5 bases, V lost 0 bases, and 3 bases had no gene match. The CDR3 is 13 residues long. Here the CDR3 DNA reads TGTGCCTGGAGTGTACACGGGGGGGAGACCCAGTACTTC. This sequence encodes CAWSVHGGETQYF.

This chain links TRBV27 with TRBJ1-5; D remains ambiguous. V lost 5 bases and J 1 base, leaving 12 bases between the germline ends. This CDR3 is 15 amino acids long. CDR1 MNHEY and CDR2 SMNVEV come from the germline V gene (reference sequence). Here the CDR3 DNA reads TGTGCCAGCAGTCCTACGTCTGAGAGCAATCAGCCCCAGCATTTT. Translation gives CASSPTSESNQPQHF.

V gene TRBV5-4 combines with J gene TRBJ2-5; 12 nucleotides match TRBD2. The germline V gene has CDR1 SGHNT and CDR2 YYREEE (reference sequence). This CDR3 has 17 residues. With V trimmed by 0 bases and J by 2 bases, 5 bases remained unmatched. This CDR3 is CASSLGVLAGGQETQYF. The CDR3 nucleotides read TGTGCCAGCAGCTTGGGCGTACTAGCGGGGGGACAAGAGACCCAGTACTTC.

This chain joins TRBV11-3 and TRBJ2-1; D is perhaps TRBD2 (6 bases). The CDR3 is 16 amino acids. Per the germline V gene, CDR1 is SGHNT and CDR2 is YENEEA. Trimming removed 3 bases from V and 7 bases from J, with 19 bases in between. CDR3 bases: TGTGCCAGCAGCTTTCTGGGGGGTAGGGATGCAAATGAGCAGTTCTTC. It is translated as CASSFLGGRDANEQFF.

The CDR3 sequence is CASSSGLAGSTGELFF. As DNA, the CDR3 is TGTGCCAGCAGCTCCGGACTAGCGGGGTCCACCGGGGAGCTGTTTTTT. V and J are TRBV5-6 and TRBJ2-2; 12 bases line up with TRBD2. V shed 3 bases, J shed 4 bases, and the junction held 4 bases outside the gene matches. The CDR3 contains 16 residues. Per germline, CDR1 SGHDT and CDR2 YYEEEE.

The J gene is TRBJ2-7, the V gene TRBV19, with 10 bases lining up with TRBD1. In germline, CDR1 is LNHDA, CDR2 SQIVND (reference sequence). The length of the CDR3 is 14 residues. The junction had 7 bases not matched to a gene; V was cut back by 9 bases and J by 2 bases. DNA of the CDR3: TGTGCCAGCGCTCGGACAGGGGGACCCTACGAGCAGTACTTC. Its translation is CASARTGGPYEQYF.

The chain links TRBV10-3 to TRBJ2-5; D gene uncertain. Trimming shortened V by 2 bases and J by 4 bases, and 8 bases separated the two germline ends. The CDR3 has 13 amino acids. Germline V lookup: CDR1 ENHRY, CDR2 SYGVKD. CDR3 amino acids: CAISEMAGETQYF. CDR3 DNA sequence: TGTGCCATCAGTGAGATGGCAGGAGAGACCCAGTACTTC.

The chain employs TRBV9 and TRBJ2-2, with D possibly being TRBD1 (6 bases). Germline assignment: CDR1 SGDLS and CDR2 YYNGEE. The CDR3 is made up of 15 amino acids. Trimming shortened V by 3 bases and J by 0 bases, and 9 bases separated the two germline ends. CDR3 sequence reads: CASSEGTTNTGELFF. The CDR3 DNA is TGTGCCAGCAGCGAAGGGACAACGAACACCGGGGAGCTGTTTTTT.

J is TRBJ1-1 and V is TRBV4-1; D uncertain. The CDR3 sequence is 15 residues long. Germline assignment: CDR1 MGHRA and CDR2 YSYEKL. With 3 bases removed from V and 5 bases from J, the gap between germline ends came to 16 bases. CDR3 in DNA: TGCGCCAGCAGCCACGGACTCCTGAGGGAGACTGAAGCTTTCTTT. Translation gives CASSHGLLRETEAFF.

V is TRBV14 and J is TRBJ2-5, with TRBD2 matching 13 bases. Germline values: CDR1 SGHDN, CDR2 FVKESK. V was clipped by 0 bases and J by 5 bases; unmatched bases: 12. The CDR3 has 19 residues. CDR3 DNA: TGTGCCAGCAGCCAAGATACTAGCGGGAGGGGTAGTTTCTTCGAGACCCAGTACTTC. Translated: CASSQDTSGRGSFFETQYF. Full variable domain (outside the CDR3, taken from reference TRBV14 and TRBJ2-5): EAGVTQFPSHSVIEKGQTVTLRCDPISGHDNLYWYRRVMGKEIKFLLHFVKESKQDESGMPNNRFLAERTGGTYSTLKVQPAELEDSGVYFCASSQDTSGRGSFFETQYFGPGTRLLVL.

The gene calls are TRBV5-6 and TRBJ2-7; D perhaps matches TRBD2 (5 bases). CDR3 size: 15 residues. Germline-derived CDR1 and CDR2 are SGHDT and YYEEEE. Trimming left V 3 bases short and J 4 bases short, with 17 bases between. CDR3 sequence reads: CASSSSEREPYEQYF. The CDR3 nucleotides read TGTGCCAGCAGCTCCTCCGAGAGGGAGCCTTACGAGCAGTACTTC.

CDR3 sequence: CASSHGQGRTYEQYF. For the CDR3, the DNA is TGTGCCAGCAGCCACGGACAGGGAAGGACCTACGAGCAGTACTTC. The J gene is TRBJ2-7, the V gene TRBV14; 8 nucleotides match TRBD1. The germline V gene has CDR1 SGHDN and CDR2 FVKESK. The CDR3 runs to 15 residues. After removal of 3 bases from V and 2 bases from J, the junction contained 6 bases not matched to a gene.